The 10 T cell receptor beta chains given below trace back to one sample, sequenced in a study of blood T cell repertoires in COVID-19. Some clones are missing from TCRdb's copy, which holds only in-frame ones; the method was immunoSEQ multiplex PCR. The sample lists 150,000 or so clones, more than 65% occurring once. The specimen sequenced was PBMCs or T cells enriched from blood (not recorded which). All receptors come from a man in his 60s who had recovered from COVID-19.

The chain combines TRBV9 with TRBJ1-5; D is unclear. CDR1 and CDR2 from the germline V gene are SGDLS and YYNGEE. The germline V and J ends were trimmed by 3 bases and 2 bases, with 12 bases remaining between them. The CDR3 is 15 amino acids. CDR3 residues: CASSAFDFGNQPQHF. The CDR3 bases are TGTGCCAGCAGCGCATTTGACTTTGGCAATCAGCCCCAGCATTTT.

This chain joins TRBV6-6 and TRBJ2-7, with TRBD1 identical over 11 bases. The CDR3 extends over 15 amino acids. V lost 5 bases and J lost 3; bases outside the gene matches: 6. Germline V lookup: CDR1 MNHNY, CDR2 SVGAGI (reference sequence). This CDR3 reads CASSLTGTGGYEQYF. CDR3 DNA: TGTGCCAGCAGTCTAACCGGGACAGGGGGCTACGAGCAGTACTTC.

This clone was counted only a few times. This CDR3 is CASSIPGTGGLEQYF. In DNA form, the CDR3 reads TGTGCCAGCAGCATACCCGGGACAGGGGGCCTCGAGCAGTACTTC. The genes are TRBV27 and TRBJ2-7; 12 nucleotides line up with TRBD1. This CDR3 is 15 amino acids long. Germline trimming cut 6 bases from V and 6 bases from J; bases unmatched to any gene: 9. Germline-derived CDR1 and CDR2 are MNHEY and SMNVEV (reference sequence).

V gene TRBV12-3 or TRBV12-4 combines with J gene TRBJ1-6; D call uncertain. The V gene lost 5 bases and the J gene lost 10 bases, with 9 bases spanning the gap. CDR3 length equals 12 residues. The CDR3 here is CASSRHISPLHF. The CDR3 DNA reads TGTGCCAGCAGTAGACACATCTCACCCCTCCACTTT.

The chain uses TRBV2 and TRBJ1-3, with D perhaps TRBD1 (6 bases). CDR1 and CDR2 (germline): SNHLY, FYNNEI. V lost 2 bases to trimming and J lost 3 bases, with 14 bases between them. CDR3 length: 16 amino acids. The CDR3, as DNA: TGTGCCAGCAGTGAACTCAGGGGCCCCGGTGGAAACACCATATATTTT. Translated: CASSELRGPGGNTIYF.

The CDR3 region has the DNA TGTGCCAGCTCACGGGTAACCTCTAGCGGTAACTCCTACGAGCAGTACTTC. Translation: CASSRVTSSGNSYEQYF. The genes are TRBV18 and TRBJ2-7; 7 bases map to TRBD2. The ends lost 4 bases at V and 0 bases at J; junction bases unmatched: 12. In germline, CDR1 is KGHSH, CDR2 LQKENI. The CDR3 covers 17 residues. Drawing the rest from reference TRBV18 and TRBJ2-7, the complete variable domain is NAGVMQNPRHLVRRRGQEARLRCSPMKGHSHVYWYRQLPEEGLKFMVYLQKENIIDESGMPKERFSAEFPKEGPSILRIQQVVRGDSAAYFCASSRVTSSGNSYEQYFGPGTRLTVT.

This chain links TRBV28 with TRBJ2-7; 9 bases fit TRBD1. The CDR3 consists of 19 residues. The ends lost 6 bases at V and 2 bases at J; junction bases unmatched: 20. Looked up from germline, CDR1 is MDHEN and CDR2 is SYDVKM. The DNA for the CDR3 is TGTGCCAGCAGCGCGGCAAGTACCGGGACAGGGTGGCCTCCCTACGAGCAGTACTTC. It yields the protein CASSAASTGTGWPPYEQYF.

The rearrangement uses TRBV27 and TRBJ2-7, with 8 bases that match TRBD2. In germline, CDR1 is MNHEY, CDR2 SMNVEV (reference sequence). Trimming cost V 7 bases and J 6 bases; bases outside gene matches: 11. The CDR3 has 14 amino acids. CDR3 coding DNA: TGTGCCAGCAACCCAGGCGGGGGGTCCCGCGAGCAGTACTTC. This translates into CASNPGGGSREQYF.

DNA of the CDR3: TGTGCCAGTAGCGAACGGGGGTCCGGAAACACCATATATTTT. This gives the protein CASSERGSGNTIYF. The V gene is TRBV19, the J gene TRBJ1-3, with a weak D call TRBD1 (5 bases). Per the germline V gene, CDR1 is LNHDA and CDR2 is SQIVND (reference sequence). This CDR3 comprises 14 residues. V gave up 6 bases and J gave up 4 bases, with 13 bases separating them.

The V and J genes are TRBV18 and TRBJ2-1, with D possibly TRBD2 on 5 matching bases. Germline CDR1 KGHSH, CDR2 LQKENI. The CDR3 extends over 13 amino acids. The V end lost 6 bases, the J end lost 5 bases, and 11 bases lay between the germline ends. Here the CDR3 reads CASSSDLDNEQFF. As DNA, the CDR3 is TGTGCCAGCTCCTCGGACTTGGACAATGAGCAGTTCTTC.